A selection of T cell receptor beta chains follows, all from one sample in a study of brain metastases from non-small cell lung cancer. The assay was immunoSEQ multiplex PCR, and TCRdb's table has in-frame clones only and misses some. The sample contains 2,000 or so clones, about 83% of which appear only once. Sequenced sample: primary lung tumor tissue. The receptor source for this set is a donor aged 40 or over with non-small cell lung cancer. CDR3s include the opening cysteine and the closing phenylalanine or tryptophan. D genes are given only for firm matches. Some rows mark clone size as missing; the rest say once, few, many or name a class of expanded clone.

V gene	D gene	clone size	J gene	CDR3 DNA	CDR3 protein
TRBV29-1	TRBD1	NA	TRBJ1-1	TGCAGCGTCCAGACAGGGGGCGAGGGGGCTTTCTTT	CSVQTGGEGAFF
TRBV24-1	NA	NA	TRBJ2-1	TGTGCCACCAGTGATCGGAATGAGCAGTTCTTC	CATSDRNEQFF
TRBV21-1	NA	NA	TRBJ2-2	TGTGCCAGCAGCCGGCGGCGGTCCGGGGACACCGGGGAGCTGTTTTTT	CASSRRRSGDTGELFF
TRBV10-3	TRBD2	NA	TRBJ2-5	TGTGCCATCAGTGACGTAGCGGGCTCTGGGGAGACCCAGTACTTC	CAISDVAGSGETQYF
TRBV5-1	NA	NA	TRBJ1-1	TGCGCCAGCAGCTTTCGGGGACGGACAAACACTGAAGCTTTCTTT	CASSFRGRTNTEAFF
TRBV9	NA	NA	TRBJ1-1	TGTGCCAGCAGCGTAGGACCCGAGGACACTGAAGCTTTCTTT	CASSVGPEDTEAFF
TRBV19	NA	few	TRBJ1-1	TGTGCCAGTAGTAGCCCCTTCGGGGGTATAAACACTGAAGCTTTCTTT	CASSSPFGGINTEAFF
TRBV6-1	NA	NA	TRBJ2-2	TGTGCCAGCAATGAACGTCCTTTAGGGGAGCTGTTTTTT	CASNERPLGELFF
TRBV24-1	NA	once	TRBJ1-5	TGTGCCACCAGTGATACCTACCTCGGGGGGCCCGTGCATTTT	CATSDTYLGGPVHF
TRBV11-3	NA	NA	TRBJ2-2	TGTGCCAGCAGCCCTCTAGCGAACACCGGGGAGCTGTTTTTT	CASSPLANTGELFF
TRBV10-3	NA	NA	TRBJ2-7	TGTGCCATCAGTGAGACGGCGGTTTACGAGCAGTACTTC	CAISETAVYEQYF
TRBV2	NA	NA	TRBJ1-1	TGTGCCAGCAGTGAGCAGGGCACCGACACTGAAGCTTTCTTT	CASSEQGTDTEAFF
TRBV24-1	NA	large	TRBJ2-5	TGTGCCACCAGTGCTACACAGGGTCGGGGAGAGACCCAGTACTTC	CATSATQGRGETQYF
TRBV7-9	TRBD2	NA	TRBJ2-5	TGTGCCAGCAGCTCTAGCGGAAAGCAAGAGACCCAGTACTTC	CASSSSGKQETQYF
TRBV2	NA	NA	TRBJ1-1	TGTGCCAGCAGCCAACAGGCTCTGGTCACTGAAGCTTTCTTT	CASSQQALVTEAFF
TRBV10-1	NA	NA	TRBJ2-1	TGCGCCAGCGGGACCGTCGAATTGCAGTTCTTC	CASGTVELQFF
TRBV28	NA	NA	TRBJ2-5	TGTGCCACGAGCTCCCAAGAGACCCAGTACTTC	CATSSQETQYF
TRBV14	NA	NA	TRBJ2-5	TGTGCCAGCAGCCAAGGGGCAGGGGGGCAAGCGACCCAGTACTTC	CASSQGAGGQATQYF
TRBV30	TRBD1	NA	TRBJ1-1	TGTGCCTGGACCCGGGACAGGGGGGATATTACTGAAGCTTTCTTT	CAWTRDRGDITEAFF
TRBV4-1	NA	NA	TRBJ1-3	TGCGCCAGCACCGAAAGTCGGTTAGGGGCTGGAAACACCATATATTTT	CASTESRLGAGNTIYF
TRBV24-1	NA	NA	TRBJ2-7	TGTGCCACCAGTGATGGGGGCGGCTCCTACGAGCAGTACTTC	CATSDGGGSYEQYF
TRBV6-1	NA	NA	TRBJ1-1	TGTGCCAGCAGACCCTTGGACAAGAACACTGAAGCTTTCTTT	CASRPLDKNTEAFF
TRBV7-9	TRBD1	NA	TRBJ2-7	TGTGCCAGCAGTTCACAGGGGGCGGAGCAGTACTTC	CASSSQGAEQYF
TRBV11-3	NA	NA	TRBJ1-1	TGTGCCAGCAGCCAGGTGAAGAACACTGAAGCTTTCTTT	CASSQVKNTEAFF
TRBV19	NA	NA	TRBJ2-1	TGTGCCAGTAGTATAGTTCGGGGACTTTCCTACAATGAGCAGTTCTTC	CASSIVRGLSYNEQFF
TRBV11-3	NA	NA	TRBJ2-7	TGTGCCAGCAGCCCCCCGAACGGCGAGCAGTACTTC	CASSPPNGEQYF
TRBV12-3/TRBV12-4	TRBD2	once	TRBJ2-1	TGTGTCAGCAGCCTTATCGGGGGGGGTGAGCAGTTCTTC	CVSSLIGGGEQFF
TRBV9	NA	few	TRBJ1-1	TGTGCCAGCAGCGTAGACGGGATGGGCACTGAAGCTTTCTTT	CASSVDGMGTEAFF
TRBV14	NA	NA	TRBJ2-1	TGTGCCAGCAGCCGGGAAGACACCGACTACAATGAGCAGTTCTTC	CASSREDTDYNEQFF
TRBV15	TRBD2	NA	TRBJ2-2	TGTGCCACCAGCAGAAATCCGGGCGGGAGGTCCGGGGAGCTGTTTTTT	CATSRNPGGRSGELFF
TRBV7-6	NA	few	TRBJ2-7	TGTGCCAGCAGCTTAGTCGATCGCGGGGAGGTGGAGCAGTACTTC	CASSLVDRGEVEQYF
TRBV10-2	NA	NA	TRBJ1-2	TGCGCCAGCAGTGAAGGTCATGGTTACACCTTC	CASSEGHGYTF
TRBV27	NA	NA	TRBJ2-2	TGTGCCAGCAGGTGGGGCAGGGCCACCGGGGAGCTGTTTTTT	CASRWGRATGELFF
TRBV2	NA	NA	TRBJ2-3	TGTGCCAGCACTCAGGGCCCCGCACTGGAGGTCACAGATACGCAGTATTTT	CASTQGPALEVTDTQYF
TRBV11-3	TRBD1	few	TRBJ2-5	TGTGCCAGCAGCCTAACGACAGGGGAAGGGACCCAGTACTTC	CASSLTTGEGTQYF
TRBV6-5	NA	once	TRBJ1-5	TGTGCCAGCAGTTACCCCGTGGGTGGTTATGGGCAGCCCCAGCATTTT	CASSYPVGGYGQPQHF
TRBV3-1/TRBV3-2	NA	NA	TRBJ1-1	TGTGCCAGCACCCAGAGGTCGGTGGGCACTGAAGCTTTCTTT	CASTQRSVGTEAFF
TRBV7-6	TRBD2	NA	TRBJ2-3	TGTGCCAGCAGTTTAGAACTAGCGGGAGGACCCACAGATACGCAGTATTTT	CASSLELAGGPTDTQYF
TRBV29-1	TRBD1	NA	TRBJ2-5	TGCAGCGTTCAAGGACAGGGTCAAGAGACCCAGTACTTC	CSVQGQGQETQYF
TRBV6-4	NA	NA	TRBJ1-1	TGTGCCAGCAGTGAGACTCTACAGGGTGTTGCTTTCTTT	CASSETLQGVAFF
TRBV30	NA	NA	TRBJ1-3	TGTGCCTGGCGGATCTCTGGAAACACCATATATTTT	CAWRISGNTIYF
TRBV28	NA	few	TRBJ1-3	TGTGCCAGCAGTTTCTCCACAGGAAACACCATATATTTT	CASSFSTGNTIYF
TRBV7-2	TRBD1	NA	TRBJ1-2	TGTGCCAGCAGCTTAGACAACAGGGGTTCGGGAGGCTACACCTTC	CASSLDNRGSGGYTF
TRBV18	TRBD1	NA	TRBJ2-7	TGTGCCAGCTCACCGCCCGGGACAGGCCCCTACGAGCAGTACTTC	CASSPPGTGPYEQYF
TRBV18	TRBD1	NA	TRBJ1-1	TGTGCCAGCTCACCGCTGATGACAGGGGATCCCACTGAAGCTTTCTTT	CASSPLMTGDPTEAFF
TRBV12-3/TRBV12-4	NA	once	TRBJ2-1	TGTGCCAGCACTTTTCAGCTGGAGCAGTTCTTC	CASTFQLEQFF
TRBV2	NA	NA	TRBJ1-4	TGTGCCAGCAGAGAGTTTCGGTCAACTAATGAAAAACTGTTTTTT	CASREFRSTNEKLFF
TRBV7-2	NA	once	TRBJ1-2	TGTGCCAGCAGCTCCTTTGCAGGGCTCTATGGCTACACCTTC	CASSSFAGLYGYTF
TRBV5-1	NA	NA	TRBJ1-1	TGCGCCAGCAGCCCCAAGGGGGGTACTGAAGCTTTCTTT	CASSPKGGTEAFF
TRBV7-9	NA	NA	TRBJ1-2	TGTGCCAGCAGTAATCCAGGGAGGGGTGACTATGGCTACACCTTC	CASSNPGRGDYGYTF